This T cell receptor beta chain was documented in a study of cytomegalovirus exposure and HLA in healthy donors. Study as a whole: Of all 400 or so donors who were genotyped, around 82% belonged to the Caucasian-associated ancestry cluster.

Amplification used 60 Vbeta primers and 13 Jbeta primers. The data were produced by immunoSEQ multiplex PCR, yet TCRdb's version contains in-frame clones alone and is incomplete. In the table there are almost 65,000 clones, 77% of which are singletons. Donors were nominally healthy when sampled, though unrecorded immune exposures were likely. The CDR3 consists of 13 residues. Germline V gene sequence: CDR1 SGHDT, CDR2 YYEEEE. V lost 4 bases and J lost 6, with 13 bases in between. This clonotype was sampled from a male donor in good health and CMV-seropositive. The V gene is TRBV5-6, the J gene TRBJ1-2, with unresolved D. Material: PBMCs. Here the CDR3 reads CASSLARGDGYTF. The CDR3 DNA reads as TGTGCCAGCAGCCTCGCTCGGGGAGATGGCTACACCTTC.